This T cell receptor (beta chain) was retrieved from a study of blood T cell repertoires in COVID-19. Study-wide context: COVID-19 samples collected from the United States, Italy and Spain covered acute and convalescent phases.

The germline V and J ends were trimmed by 0 bases and 13 bases, with 10 bases remaining between them. This CDR3 has 11 amino acids. Germline CDR1 is SGHRS and CDR2 is YFSETQ. In the original processing: Amplification from reference gene primers served as the basis for estimated nucleated cell counts. Sequencing used immunoSEQ multiplex PCR; TCRdb keeps in-frame clones, though not all of them. That table is the source of V, J and clone size, and D and trimming were worked out from the DNA. Altogether about 140,000 clones are present, about 80% being singletons, with the ten largest covering 15% to 20%.

The source material was peripheral blood. The source is a man aged 45 to 65 with acute or convalescent COVID-19. This chain uses TRBV5-1 with TRBJ1-2; D is perhaps TRBD1 (6 bases). The CDR3 nucleotides are TGCGCCAGCAGCTTGGGACAGGTTAGCACCTTC. It translates to CASSLGQVSTF.